These 18 T cell receptor beta chains were sequenced from one sample in a study of blood T cell repertoires in COVID-19. Generated by immunoSEQ multiplex PCR, the TCRdb table keeps only in-frame clones and is missing some. Here the sample spans about 49,000 clones, 65% to 90% being singletons. The sample consisted of peripheral blood. Source of these receptors: a woman of 80 years or more with COVID-19, enrolled during active disease.

This chain connects TRBV3-1 (or the pseudogene TRBV3-2) to TRBJ2-7; the match to TRBD1 covers 9 bases. The CDR3 is made up of 18 amino acids. V shed 0 bases and J 7 bases; nucleotides not matched to a gene: 16. Germline lookup yields CDR1 LGHDT and CDR2 YNNKEL (reference sequence). The CDR3 region is CASSQDWGPGTGSREQYF. Written as DNA, the CDR3 is TGTGCCAGCAGCCAAGATTGGGGGCCCGGGACAGGGTCTAGGGAGCAGTACTTC.

The V call is TRBV7-2, the J call TRBJ1-4; TRBD1 aligns across 9 bases. Unmatched junction bases numbered 6, after V lost 4 bases and J lost 0 bases. Germline loops: CDR1 SGHTA, CDR2 FQGNSA. This CDR3 is 17 amino acids long. CDR3 sequence (DNA): TGTGCCAGCAGCTACCGGGACAGGGTTGCAACTAATGAAAAACTGTTTTTT. It encodes CASSYRDRVATNEKLFF.

This sequence joins TRBV10-3 and TRBJ2-1; maybe TRBD2 (5 bases). Germline V gene data show CDR1 as ENHRY and CDR2 as SYGVKD. This CDR3 region has 14 residues. Trimming left V 0 bases short and J 5 bases short, with 8 bases between. The CDR3 reads CAISESVRDNEQFF. CDR3 nucleotide sequence: TGTGCCATCAGTGAGTCGGTGAGGGACAATGAGCAGTTCTTC.

The chain employs TRBV2 and TRBJ1-1, with 7 bases matching TRBD1. Per the germline V gene, CDR1 is SNHLY and CDR2 is FYNNEI. The V segment lost 8 bases and the J segment 1 base; nucleotides outside the gene matches: 7. CDR3 length equals 14 residues. In nucleotides, the CDR3 is TGTGCCAGCTCCAACCAGGGGGGGAACACTGAAGCTTTCTTT. Translated, it gives CASSNQGGNTEAFF.

The V call is TRBV2, the J call TRBJ1-2; no reliable D call. The CDR3 length is 14 residues. V lost 4 bases and J lost 6, with 15 bases in between. The germline CDR1 and CDR2 sequences are SNHLY and FYNNEI. CDR3 region: CASSVRQPPDGYTF. DNA for the CDR3: TGTGCCAGCAGTGTGAGGCAACCACCAGATGGCTACACCTTC.

V and J are TRBV6-5 and TRBJ2-1, with TRBD2 matching 9 bases. The V gene's germline CDR1 is MNHEY and CDR2 SVGAGI. The CDR3 consists of 14 residues. The V and J ends lost 7 bases and 7 bases, in that order; junction bases with no gene match: 8. The DNA for the CDR3 is TGTGCCAGCACTCCTAGCGGGATGGGAAATGAGCAGTTCTTC. It specifies CASTPSGMGNEQFF.

A few counts support this clone. The rearrangement joins TRBV2 to TRBJ1-2; D is ambiguous. Trimming stripped 6 bases from V and 4 bases from J, with 12 bases between. The germline V gene has CDR1 SNHLY and CDR2 FYNNEI. The CDR3 totals 13 residues. The CDR3 region has the DNA TGTGCCAGCAGCCCCGAGGTCCGCTATGGCTACACCTTC. The encoded protein is CASSPEVRYGYTF.

CDR3 protein: CASSQDPLAGVRETQYF. Here the CDR3 DNA reads TGCGCCAGCAGCCAAGATCCACTAGCGGGAGTCCGGGAGACCCAGTACTTC. The V and J genes are TRBV4-1 and TRBJ2-5; 11 positions match TRBD2. The J segment lost 5 bases and the V segment lost 0 bases, leaving 8 bases of the junction unmatched. The CDR3 has 17 amino acids. CDR1 MGHRA and CDR2 YSYEKL come from the germline V gene.

The genes are TRBV19 and TRBJ2-7; D might be TRBD2 (6 bases). The germline V and J ends were trimmed by 9 bases and 0 bases, with 15 bases remaining between them. Germline V CDR1 and CDR2: LNHDA, SQIVND (reference sequence). There are 14 residues in the CDR3. The CDR3 DNA is TGTGCCAGCCGAGCAGCGGGCCGCTCCTACGAGCAGTACTTC. It specifies CASRAAGRSYEQYF. The variable domain in full, with the rest retrieved from reference TRBV19 and TRBJ2-7, is DGGITQSPKYLFRKEGQNVTLSCEQNLNHDAMYWYRQDPGQGLRLIYYSQIVNDFQKGDIAEGYSVSREKKESFPLTVTSAQKNPTAFYLCASRAAGRSYEQYFGPGTRLTVT.

A few counts support this clone. The chain is built from TRBV4-1 and TRBJ2-1, with D possibly matching TRBD1 (6 bases). V dropped 1 base and J dropped 2 bases, with 15 bases sitting between them. The CDR3 runs to 17 residues. Germline V gives CDR1 MGHRA, CDR2 YSYEKL. The CDR3 DNA is TGCGCCAGCAGCCAAGTAGGGGGTGGAAACCCCTACAATGAGCAGTTCTTC. Its protein product is CASSQVGGGNPYNEQFF.

The chain uses TRBV7-9 and TRBJ2-5; D may be TRBD2 (5 bases). Germline V gene data show CDR1 as SEHNR and CDR2 as FQNEAQ (reference sequence). CDR3 length: 15 residues. V lost 3 bases and J lost 5, with 16 bases in between. DNA for the CDR3: TGTGCCAGCAGCTTCGGCGGCGGACTGGGGGAGACCCAGTACTTC. Its protein product is CASSFGGGLGETQYF.

The genes are TRBV11-2 and TRBJ1-1; 7 nucleotides match TRBD1. The V gene's germline CDR1 is SGHAT and CDR2 FQNNGV. The ends lost 1 base at V and 1 base at J; junction bases unmatched: 3. This CDR3 has 15 amino acids. CDR3 coding DNA: TGTGCCAGCAGCTTAGGAAACAGGGGGAACACTGAAGCTTTCTTT. Protein: CASSLGNRGNTEAFF.

This clone was counted between two and nine times. The chain uses TRBV19 and TRBJ2-5, with TRBD2 identical over 10 bases. In germline, CDR1 is LNHDA, CDR2 SQIVND (reference sequence). The V gene end was trimmed by 6 bases and the J gene end by 1 base; junction bases not matched to a gene: 2. The CDR3 is 14 amino acids. CDR3 bases: TGTGCCAGTAGCCGGACTAGCGGCCAAGAGACCCAGTACTTC. Protein: CASSRTSGQETQYF.

V is TRBV20-1 and J is TRBJ2-5; D ambiguous. Trimming pared 3 bases from V and 1 base from J, leaving 9 bases between. This CDR3 contains 13 residues. Germline-derived CDR1 and CDR2 are DFQATT and SNEGSKA (reference sequence). CDR3 sequence reads: CSASWRFQETQYF. For the CDR3, the DNA is TGCAGTGCTAGTTGGCGGTTCCAAGAGACCCAGTACTTC.

The chain joins TRBV5-1 to TRBJ1-1; 10 bases are shared with TRBD1. This CDR3 comprises 17 residues. Germline V gene lookup returns CDR1 SGHRS and CDR2 YFSETQ. The V gene end was trimmed by 2 bases and the J gene end by 1 base; junction bases not matched to a gene: 8. DNA of the CDR3: TGCGCCAGCAGCTTTAGACAGGGGGCATCACGGAACACTGAAGCTTTCTTT. As protein: CASSFRQGASRNTEAFF. The whole variable domain, filled in from reference TRBV5-1 and TRBJ1-1, reads KAGVTQTPRYLIKTRGQQVTLSCSPISGHRSVSWYQQTPGQGLQFLFEYFSETQRNKGNFPGRFSGRQFSNSRSEMNVSTLELGDSALYLCASSFRQGASRNTEAFFGQGTRLTVV.

The CDR3 coding sequence is TGTGCCAGCAGAACTCGGGACAGGGAGTACGAGCAGTACTTC. This encodes CASRTRDREYEQYF. The V call is TRBV11-3, the J call TRBJ2-7, with 9 bases that match TRBD1. Germline CDR1 and CDR2: SGHNT and YENEEA. This CDR3 has 14 residues. The V gene end was trimmed by 6 bases and the J gene end by 4 bases; junction bases not matched to a gene: 7.

This chain joins TRBV19 and TRBJ2-1; no clear D gene. The germline CDR1 and CDR2 sequences are LNHDA and SQIVND (reference sequence). This CDR3 region has 15 residues. V was cut by 9 bases and J by 0 bases, with 15 bases left in between. The chain's CDR3 is CASTPTLSSYNEQFF. As DNA, the CDR3 is TGTGCCAGCACCCCCACCTTGAGCTCCTACAATGAGCAGTTCTTC.

In this sample, this clone turned up once. The V and J genes are TRBV11-1 and TRBJ2-2; TRBD2 agrees at 8 bases. Trimming took 10 bases from V and 4 from J; bases not matched to a gene: 5. The CDR3 has 13 residues. Germline assignment: CDR1 SGHAT and CDR2 FQDESV (reference sequence). In DNA form, the CDR3 reads TGTGCCACCCGGGAGGGAAGCACCGGGGAGCTGTTTTTT. Its translation: CATREGSTGELFF.